This entry concerns a single T cell receptor (beta chain). Its cognate antigen has yet to be identified. There are no base qualities to consult, and no much larger clone falls within one base. The TCR beta CDR3 regions were amplified from RNA transcripts. For the first round of RT-PCR on the TCR CDR3, the HTBI primer set was used together with the Qiagen OneStep RT-PCR kit. The libraries were constructed in a second round of multiplex PCR and then size-selected and purified. Libraries were sequenced paired-end with 100 bp reads on an Illumina HiSeq2000. The study's own analysis went as follows. Raw data were processed with SOAPnuke, discarding reads with adapters, uncalled bases, mean Phred below 15, or no exact constant-primer or identifier match. High-quality paired reads were merged with COPE v1.2.5, and unique nucleotide sequences were defined as clonotypes. MiTCR v1.1 was used to align clonotypes to the IMGT TRBV, TRBD and TRBJ reference segments. The analysis was restricted to V-J combinations with a frequency above 0.0001, which together covered roughly 99% of the repertoires. The TCS score was defined as F50 (clonal expansion) divided by E x V (chaos), with BLOSUM62-based TCRdist calculated between CDR3 peptides within each V-J. Welch's t-statistics and random forest reduced around 550 V-J features to around 14, which were used in a naive Bayes classifier (R e1071). TCRdb cleaned the public reads at Q25 with fastp, built clones with MiXCR and kept in-frame beta chains. Rows merge per CDR3 protein into single entries with the most common DNA and genes. The V and J calls and clone size are TCRdb's, not the authors'. The sample table lists about 150,000 distinct CDR3 sequences, approximately 20% of them with a count of one. The leading ten clones occupy about 70% of the sample.

Hyperthyroidism patients were aged 18 to 65 years and newly diagnosed, with disease duration of less than 2 months. The study excluded patients with uncontrolled infections, other autoimmune diseases, pregnancy or lactation. Diagnoses were based on clinical symptoms, serum thyroxine and TRAb, thyroid ultrasound and orbital computed tomography. Blood from progressor patients was collected at the time of first diagnosis with hyperthyroidism, before any ophthalmopathy symptoms had appeared. Ficoll-Paque density gradient centrifugation was used to isolate PBMCs from approximately 11 ml of fresh peripheral blood. Progressor patients were initially diagnosed with Graves' hyperthyroidism and developed ophthalmopathy during follow-up. Trizol reagent was used to extract total RNA, and RNA quality was then checked on an Agilent 2100 Bioanalyzer. The CDR3 numbers 17 residues from cysteine through phenylalanine. Only the CDR3 portion is preserved as DNA: 51 bases, with reading frame beginning at the first base. The germline V gene supplies CDR1 SGHVS and CDR2 FQNEAQ. The V end gives up 5 bases and the J end 6 bases, leaving 8 bases in the junction not matched to a gene.

This specimen comes from a study of T cells in Graves' hyperthyroidism and ophthalmopathy (dated by TCRdb to about 2019). For the study in its entirety: Peripheral blood samples were taken at the time of initial diagnosis, prior to any treatment. A discovery cohort of around 100 patients, fewer than 50 with Graves' ophthalmopathy and 57 with stable Graves' hyperthyroidism, was used to find distinguishing TCR V-J signatures. Prospective prediction of ophthalmopathy was tested in an independent validation cohort of approximately 18 hyperthyroidism patients and 17 patients who later progressed to ophthalmopathy. The 75 to 100 discovery patients were randomly split 7:3 into training and test sets. The study also compared thyroid tissue and blood T-cell repertoires from five or six Graves' hyperthyroidism patients. After sampling, hyperthyroidism patients received methimazole starting at 30 mg daily, and ophthalmopathy patients received high-dose intravenous methylprednisolone. TCR Vbeta CDR3 sequencing of 135 peripheral blood samples (over 40 ophthalmopathy, around 80 hyperthyroidism and roughly 17 progressor patients) is reported in the paper.

Paper-wide results and their limitations: In validation, the model predicted progression to ophthalmopathy with approximately 71% sensitivity and approximately 72% specificity, a median of about 6 months before onset. Most expanded thyroid clonotypes (frequency above 0.001) were also detected in blood, suggesting blood repertoires may reflect thyroid immune responses. No statistical method was used to fix the sample size in advance, and group allocation was not hidden from the investigators. Ophthalmopathy was separated from stable hyperthyroidism by a 13 V-J signature model, with over 85% sensitivity and 81% to 83% specificity obtained in cross-validation and 80%/75% obtained in testing.

Input material: blood. The clonotype originates from a woman aged 45 to 65 with Graves' hyperthyroidism that later progressed to Graves' ophthalmopathy. This receptor chain uses TRBV7-8 and TRBJ1-6, with 12 bases matching TRBD1. The CDR3 loop reads CASSEGQGAISNSPLHF. The DNA reads as follows: TGTGCCAGCAGCGAGGGACAGGGGGCGATCAGTAATTCACCCCTCCACTTT. The variable domain in full, with residues beyond the CDR3 obtained from the reference TRBV7-8 and TRBJ1-6 genes, is GAGVSQSPRYKVAKRGQDVALRCDPISGHVSLFWYQQALGQGPEFLTYFQNEAQLDKSGLPSDRFFAERPEGSVSTLKIQRTQQEDSAVYLCASSEGQGAISNSPLHFGNGTRLTVT.